This TCR beta chain was obtained from a study of PD-L1 blockade in urothelial cancer. Sequenced by immunoSEQ multiplex PCR; TCRdb stores in-frame clones only, minus some. Of fewer than 65,000 clones in the sample, around 84% are singletons; the top ten hold over 3%. In germline, CDR1 is SGHRS, CDR2 YFSETQ. The CDR3 extends over 14 amino acids. After removal of 3 bases from V and 2 bases from J, the junction contained 4 bases not matched to a gene. As for time point: pretreatment peripheral blood. The source of this sequence is a man in his 70s with urothelial cancer. The V call is TRBV5-1, the J call TRBJ2-7; 8 bases line up with TRBD1. The material was PBMCs, obtained around atezolizumab (anti-PD-L1) treatment. In DNA, the CDR3 is TGCGCCAGCAGCTCACAGGGGGGACCCTACGAGCAGTACTTC. It specifies CASSSQGGPYEQYF.